This TCR beta chain was retrieved from a study of neoadjuvant anti-PD-1 for oral cavity cancer. Study-wide results and limits: After neoadjuvant nivolumab, PBMC T cell clonality was significantly higher in non-responders than responders.

The V end lost 7 bases, the J end lost 4 bases, and 2 bases lay between the germline ends. Germline CDR1 SGDLS, CDR2 YYNGEE. The CDR3 sequence is 9 residues long. On this clone itself: Its antigen is not known.

Blood libraries mostly used roughly 0.5 ug genomic DNA, six replicates each. Profiling relied on immunoSEQ multiplex PCR, and the TCRdb table lists in-frame clones only, not all of them. The table lists about 14,000 clones, 55% to 85% of them singletons, with roughly 2.8% in the top ten. The rearrangement links TRBV9 to TRBJ2-5; D is unclear. The TCR comes from a person aged 35-79 years with oral cavity squamous cell carcinoma. Sequencing used PBMCs, obtained before nivolumab (anti-PD-1) treatment. CDR3 sequence reads: CASGETQYF. CDR3 coding DNA: TGTGCCAGCGGAGAGACCCAGTACTTC.